These 22 T cell receptor beta chains came from one sample sequenced in a study of shared clonotypes between healthy human individuals. Only in-frame clones appear in the TCRdb table, and some are missing; sequencing was by immunoSEQ multiplex PCR. The profile shows about 2 million clones, approximately 95% of them singletons. What was sequenced was naive CD4+ T cells sorted from blood. Subset denoted: CD45RA+ positively selected. The receptor source for this set is a man aged 18 to 29 in good health.

The chain has TRBV11-3 and TRBJ2-2; weak D call: TRBD1 (5 bases). This CDR3 is built from 17 residues. The germline CDR1 and CDR2 sequences are SGHNT and YENEEA. Trimming cost V 3 bases and J 4 bases, with 18 bases left between them. CDR3 DNA: TGTGCCAGCAGCTTTGGGCCCCAGGGTATGGGCACCGGGGAGCTGTTTTTT. It codes for CASSFGPQGMGTGELFF.

V usage is TRBV6-5 and J usage is TRBJ1-3; D unresolved. In germline, CDR1 is MNHEY, CDR2 SVGAGI. V shed 6 bases and J shed 3 bases, with 15 bases lying between them. The CDR3 is 15 amino acids. CDR3 nucleotide sequence: TGTGCCAGCAGGATAGATGGGGTACTTGGAAACACCATATATTTT. It encodes CASRIDGVLGNTIYF.

This sequence joins TRBV18 and TRBJ2-1, with 7 bases that match TRBD1. The CDR3 has 17 residues. The ends lost 3 bases at V and 5 bases at J; junction bases unmatched: 13. CDR1 is KGHSH and CDR2 is LQKENI in the germline V gene. CDR3 residues: CASSPFVRDRPNNEQFF. In DNA, the CDR3 is TGTGCCAGCTCACCCTTTGTCCGGGACAGACCGAACAATGAGCAGTTCTTC.

V and J are TRBV5-1 and TRBJ2-7; TRBD1 is a possible D gene (6 bases). Germline-derived CDR1 and CDR2 are SGHRS and YFSETQ. V gave up 4 bases and J gave up 7 bases, with 15 bases separating them. This CDR3 comprises 13 residues. CDR3 sequence: CASSAGTSLEQYF. The DNA for the CDR3 is TGCGCCAGCAGCGCCGGGACATCGTTAGAGCAGTACTTC.

The chain joins TRBV7-2 to TRBJ2-3; 7 nucleotides agree with TRBD2. After removal of 1 base from V and 2 bases from J, the junction contained 9 bases not matched to a gene. This CDR3 contains 17 residues. Looked up from germline, CDR1 is SGHTA and CDR2 is FQGNSA. CDR3 bases: TGTGCCAGCAGCTTAGAAGGGTGGACTAGTCCCACAGATACGCAGTATTTT. This sequence encodes CASSLEGWTSPTDTQYF.

The chain uses TRBV6-1 and TRBJ1-5; D is ambiguous. With 8 bases removed from V and 5 bases from J, the gap between germline ends came to 13 bases. CDR1 is MNHNS and CDR2 is SASEGT in the germline V gene. The CDR3 has 13 amino acids. The CDR3 sequence: CASSEGLDQPQHF. In DNA form, the CDR3 reads TGTGCCAGCTCGGAGGGTTTGGATCAGCCCCAGCATTTT.

This clone was counted a single time. The chain couples TRBV28 to TRBJ2-3; 13 bases fit TRBD2. CDR1 is MDHEN and CDR2 is SYDVKM in the germline V gene. The V and J ends lost 4 bases and 2 bases, in that order; junction bases with no gene match: 9. The CDR3 is 18 residues long. The CDR3 loop reads CASSSPGLAGAVTDTQYF. CDR3 coding DNA: TGTGCCAGCAGTTCCCCTGGACTAGCGGGGGCCGTCACAGATACGCAGTATTTT.

This rearrangement joins TRBV5-4 to TRBJ2-2; 11 nucleotides align to TRBD2. This CDR3 spans 20 amino acids. The germline V gene encodes CDR1 SGHNT and CDR2 YYREEE (reference sequence). Germline trimming cut 1 base from V and 5 bases from J; bases unmatched to any gene: 16. CDR3 nucleotides: TGTGCCAGCAGCTTGAATTCGCGACTAGCGGGATTCGCAAGGACCGGGGAGCTGTTTTTT. Translating it yields CASSLNSRLAGFARTGELFF. Full variable domain (remainder filled in from reference TRBV5-4 and TRBJ2-2): ETGVTQSPTHLIKTRGQQVTLRCSSQSGHNTVSWYQQALGQGPQFIFQYYREEENGRGNFPPRFSGLQFPNYSSELNVNALELDDSALYLCASSLNSRLAGFARTGELFFGEGSRLTVL.

With respect to this clone: One end of the junction fails to match germline, which may point to a read error. This chain connects TRBV10-3 to TRBJ2-3, with 9 bases aligning to TRBD1. The germline V gene has CDR1 ENHRY and CDR2 SYGVKD. The CDR3 consists of 16 residues. The CDR3 region is CAISEQGQGGTNTQYF. The CDR3 region has the DNA TGTGCCATCAGTGAGCAGGGACAGGGAGGCACAAATACGCAGTATTTT.

The rearrangement links TRBV7-8 to TRBJ1-6, with D possibly being TRBD1 (5 bases). Trimming cost V 4 bases and J 5 bases, with 12 bases left between them. The germline CDR1 and CDR2 sequences are SGHVS and FQNEAQ. The CDR3 length is 15 residues. CDR3: CASSSRDSNNSPLHF. The CDR3 DNA follows: TGTGCCAGCAGCTCCCGGGACTCTAATAATTCACCCCTCCACTTT.

The J gene is TRBJ2-1, the V gene TRBV2; 8 bases are a match to TRBD2. Germline V gene sequence: CDR1 SNHLY, CDR2 FYNNEI. The CDR3 runs 15 residues. V lost 3 bases to trimming and J lost 4 bases; unmatched junction nucleotides: 5. The CDR3 DNA follows: TGTGCCAGCAGTGAGAGCGGGGGAGCGTACAATGAGCAGTTCTTC. Amino acid sequence: CASSESGGAYNEQFF. The variable domain in full, with the rest retrieved from reference TRBV2 and TRBJ2-1, is EPEVTQTPSHQVTQMGQEVILRCVPISNHLYFYWYRQILGQKVEFLVSFYNNEISEKSEIFDDQFSVERPDGSNFTLKIRSTKLEDSAMYFCASSESGGAYNEQFFGPGTRLTVL.

The V gene is TRBV6-6, the J gene TRBJ1-1; no reliable D call. The CDR3 loop spans 12 amino acids. With 6 bases removed from V and 1 base from J, the gap between germline ends came to 6 bases. Germline values: CDR1 MNHNY, CDR2 SVGAGI (reference sequence). This CDR3 reads CASRPPNTEAFF. For the CDR3, the DNA is TGTGCCAGCAGACCACCGAACACTGAAGCTTTCTTT.

V and J are TRBV6-5 and TRBJ2-2, with D tentatively TRBD1 or TRBD2 (6 bases each). Between the trimmed V and J ends, which lost 1 base and 5 bases, there was a span of 11 bases. Germline V gene data show CDR1 as MNHEY and CDR2 as SVGAGI. This CDR3 contains 15 residues. In nucleotides, the CDR3 is TGTGCCAGCAGTTACTGGGGGGCTGGTACCGGGGAGCTGTTTTTT. This sequence encodes CASSYWGAGTGELFF.

V and J are TRBV18 and TRBJ1-3; 7 bases map to TRBD1. Germline-derived CDR1 and CDR2 are KGHSH and LQKENI. Trimming took 3 bases from V and 8 from J; bases not matched to a gene: 7. This CDR3 contains 14 residues. DNA for the CDR3: TGTGCCAGCTCACCCGGCGACAGGGAAGACACCATATATTTT. This sequence encodes CASSPGDREDTIYF.

Remarks on this clone: Other DNA sequences in the same sample also yield this CDR3. The chain carries TRBV27 and TRBJ2-3; possibly TRBD1 for D (5 bases). Looked up from germline, CDR1 is MNHEY and CDR2 is SMNVEV (reference sequence). The CDR3 has 12 residues. Trimming left V 6 bases short and J 5 bases short, with 9 bases between. CDR3 region: CASSLQGDTQYF. The CDR3 region has the DNA TGTGCCAGCAGCCTCCAGGGAGATACGCAGTATTTT.

This clone turned up a few times. This chain links TRBV6-1 with TRBJ2-7, with 9 bases that match TRBD1. The CDR3 has 11 amino acids. Trimming took 8 bases from V and 6 from J; bases not matched to a gene: 2. Looked up from germline, CDR1 is MNHNS and CDR2 is SASEGT. The CDR3 DNA is TGTGCCAGCGGGACAGGGCTCGAGCAGTACTTC. It yields the protein CASGTGLEQYF.

The chain uses TRBV11-2 and TRBJ2-7; TRBD1 agrees at 7 bases. The CDR3 has 14 residues. The J segment lost 3 bases and the V segment lost 3 bases, leaving 5 bases of the junction unmatched. Germline CDR1 and CDR2: SGHAT and FQNNGV. The CDR3 DNA reads TGTGCCAGCAGCTTGACAGGGCCGTTCTACGAGCAGTACTTC. The encoded protein is CASSLTGPFYEQYF.

The chain employs TRBV6-1 and TRBJ2-5; the D is unclear. The CDR3 runs 12 residues. The germline gives CDR1 MNHNS, CDR2 SASEGT. With 5 bases removed from V and 4 bases from J, the gap between germline ends came to 8 bases. The CDR3 DNA follows: TGTGCCAGCAGTCCCAAGGGAGAGACCCAGTACTTC. Its translation: CASSPKGETQYF.

This chain uses TRBV5-1 with TRBJ2-5; the match to TRBD2 covers 9 bases. V lost 4 bases, J lost 9 bases, and 13 bases stayed unmatched. The CDR3 is made up of 15 amino acids. Germline V gene sequence: CDR1 SGHRS, CDR2 YFSETQ. The CDR3 loop is CASSVGGSGGLAQYF. The CDR3 DNA reads as TGCGCCAGCAGCGTTGGAGGTAGCGGGGGTTTGGCCCAGTACTTC.

V and J are TRBV5-6 and TRBJ2-7; 8 positions agree with TRBD1. Trimming removed 3 bases from V and 6 bases from J; junction bases left unmatched: 14. The CDR3 has 16 amino acids. Germline-derived CDR1 and CDR2 are SGHDT and YYEEEE. The CDR3 spells CASSWGFGTGGSEQYF. In nucleotides, the CDR3 is TGTGCCAGCAGCTGGGGATTCGGGACAGGAGGCTCCGAGCAGTACTTC.

The chain employs TRBV27 and TRBJ1-2; D unresolved. The CDR3 loop spans 13 amino acids. V lost 1 base and J lost 7, with 10 bases in between. CDR1 is MNHEY and CDR2 is SMNVEV in the germline V gene (reference sequence). The CDR3 protein is CASSLWSGSGYTF. CDR3 nucleotides: TGTGCCAGCAGTTTATGGTCTGGATCTGGCTACACCTTC.

This clone occurred a few times. The rearrangement joins TRBV10-1 to TRBJ2-5, with a weak D call TRBD1 (6 bases). V lost 6 bases to trimming and J lost 4 bases, with 15 bases between them. The CDR3 consists of 14 residues. The V gene's germline CDR1 is WNHNN and CDR2 SYGVQD (reference sequence). The CDR3 region has the DNA TGCGCCAGCAGACTCCGGGACATGAGAGAGACCCAGTACTTC. It codes for CASRLRDMRETQYF.